These T cell receptor beta chains were read from a single sample in a study of blood T cell repertoires in COVID-19. Profiling relied on immunoSEQ multiplex PCR, and the TCRdb table lists in-frame clones only, not all of them. The repertoire holds roughly 110,000 clones, with approximately 88% as singletons. The sequenced sample was peripheral blood. These receptors originate from a man aged 50-60 years with active or convalescent COVID-19. The CDR3 runs from the conserved cysteine through the conserved F or W. The D gene is left open where the match is weak. The size of a clone is reported for some rows only, either as once, few or many, or as a class for expanded clones.

CDR3 protein	CDR3 DNA	J gene	D gene	V gene	clone size
CASSQAGTAVREQFF	TGTGCCAGCAGCCAAGCCGGGACTGCGGTCCGGGAGCAGTTCTTC	TRBJ2-1	-	TRBV14	-
CASSWTPDSGNTIYF	TGTGCCAGCAGCTGGACACCCGACTCTGGAAACACCATATATTTT	TRBJ1-3	-	TRBV11-2	-
CASSDSTPNEKLFF	TGTGCCAGCAGTGACAGTACGCCTAATGAAAAACTGTTTTTT	TRBJ1-4	-	TRBV25-1	once
CASSALGQFSGNTIYF	TGTGCCAGCAGTGCCCTTGGACAGTTCTCTGGAAACACCATATATTTT	TRBJ1-3	-	TRBV6-1	once
CASSLISGDGYTF	TGTGCCAGCAGTTTAATCTCAGGGGATGGCTACACCTTC	TRBJ1-2	-	TRBV28	-
CASSFGTGTYEQYF	TGCGCCAGCAGCTTCGGGACAGGGACCTACGAGCAGTACTTC	TRBJ2-7	TRBD1	TRBV5-1	once
CSALGRKETQYF	TGCAGCGCCCTTGGGAGGAAAGAGACCCAGTACTTC	TRBJ2-5	-	TRBV29-1	-
CSASGTGWYGYTF	TGCAGTGCTAGTGGGACAGGGTGGTATGGCTACACCTTC	TRBJ1-2	TRBD1	TRBV20-1	-
CATSDLAGGLGNEQFF	TGTGCCACCAGTGATTTAGCGGGAGGGCTGGGTAATGAGCAGTTCTTC	TRBJ2-1	TRBD2	TRBV24-1	-
CASSEFGRAGNTIYF	TGTGCCAGCAGTGAATTCGGGAGGGCTGGAAACACCATATATTTT	TRBJ1-3	-	TRBV2	-
CASSTFRDRIYEQYF	TGTGCCAGCAGTACCTTCCGGGACAGAATTTACGAGCAGTACTTC	TRBJ2-7	TRBD1	TRBV6-5	-